These T cell receptor beta chains were read from a single sample in a study of cytomegalovirus exposure and HLA in healthy donors. Some clones are missing from TCRdb's copy, which holds only in-frame ones; the method was immunoSEQ multiplex PCR. The sample contains about 190,000 clones, about 80% of which appear only once. Sequencing was done on a sample of PBMCs. The receptors shown here come from a young woman in good health and CMV-seropositive. CDR3s include the opening cysteine and the closing phenylalanine or tryptophan. The order of the fields is D gene, V gene, J gene, clone size, CDR3 DNA, CDR3 protein. D genes are given only for firm matches. Clone size is not always given. Where it is, it says once, few, many or a class for expanded clones.

d_gene: .; v_gene: TRBV4-1; j_gene: TRBJ1-2; abundance: .; CDR3nt: TGCGCCAGCAGCCAAGAGTCAGGGGCGGGTGGCTACACCTTC; CDR3aa: CASSQESGAGGYTF
d_gene: .; v_gene: TRBV6-5; j_gene: TRBJ1-5; abundance: .; CDR3nt: TGTGCCAGCAGTTATGCCGGGGGTAGCAATCAGCCCCAGCATTTT; CDR3aa: CASSYAGGSNQPQHF
d_gene: TRBD2; v_gene: TRBV11-2; j_gene: TRBJ2-5; abundance: .; CDR3nt: TGTGCCAGCACCGTAGGGACTACGCAAGAGACCCAGTACTTC; CDR3aa: CASTVGTTQETQYF
d_gene: TRBD1; v_gene: TRBV27; j_gene: TRBJ1-2; abundance: .; CDR3nt: TGTGCCAGCAGTTTATTCCACGACAGGGGATACGGCTACACCTTC; CDR3aa: CASSLFHDRGYGYTF
d_gene: TRBD1; v_gene: TRBV5-1; j_gene: TRBJ1-4; abundance: .; CDR3nt: TGCGCCAGCAGCCCTACAGGGGGAAATGAAAAACTGTTTTTT; CDR3aa: CASSPTGGNEKLFF
d_gene: .; v_gene: TRBV7-9; j_gene: TRBJ1-2; abundance: .; CDR3nt: TGTGCCAGCAGCTTTCCCGAGGTGACGAGGTCAGATGGCTACACCTTC; CDR3aa: CASSFPEVTRSDGYTF
d_gene: TRBD1; v_gene: TRBV28; j_gene: TRBJ2-7; abundance: few; CDR3nt: TGTGCCAGCAGCGTACCGGGACAGGGGTCCTACGAGCAGTACTTC; CDR3aa: CASSVPGQGSYEQYF
d_gene: TRBD1; v_gene: TRBV29-1; j_gene: TRBJ1-2; abundance: once; CDR3nt: TGCAGCGTTGAAGATCTTGGGACAGGGGGCTACACCTTC; CDR3aa: CSVEDLGTGGYTF
d_gene: TRBD2; v_gene: TRBV5-1; j_gene: TRBJ2-2; abundance: .; CDR3nt: TGCGCCAGCAGCTCGGGACTAGCGGGGGTCGTCGGGGAGCTGTTTTTT; CDR3aa: CASSSGLAGVVGELFF
d_gene: .; v_gene: TRBV18; j_gene: TRBJ1-5; abundance: .; CDR3nt: TGTGCCAGCTCACCACTGGCCAGGGGAAAATATAGCAATCAGCCCCAGCATTTT; CDR3aa: CASSPLARGKYSNQPQHF
d_gene: .; v_gene: TRBV7-3; j_gene: TRBJ1-5; abundance: once; CDR3nt: TGTGCCAGCAGCTTAGGGCTTGGTCAGCCCCAGCATTTT; CDR3aa: CASSLGLGQPQHF
d_gene: .; v_gene: TRBV19; j_gene: TRBJ2-2; abundance: .; CDR3nt: TGTGCCAGTAGTATAGTACAGATGAACACCGGGGAGCTGTTTTTT; CDR3aa: CASSIVQMNTGELFF
d_gene: TRBD1; v_gene: TRBV4-3; j_gene: TRBJ1-6; abundance: .; CDR3nt: TGCGCCAGCAGCCAAAAGGAAGGGACAGGGGGCTCACCCCTCCACTTT; CDR3aa: CASSQKEGTGGSPLHF
d_gene: .; v_gene: TRBV4-3; j_gene: TRBJ2-7; abundance: few; CDR3nt: TGCGCCAGCAGCCAACAACAGGGGAGGTACGAGCAGTACTTC; CDR3aa: CASSQQQGRYEQYF
d_gene: TRBD2; v_gene: TRBV10-3; j_gene: TRBJ2-1; abundance: .; CDR3nt: TGTGCCATCAGCAGTAGCGGGGACAATGAGCAGTTCTTC; CDR3aa: CAISSSGDNEQFF
d_gene: .; v_gene: TRBV6-1; j_gene: TRBJ2-7; abundance: .; CDR3nt: TGTGCCAGCATGCGGGGACCCGAGCAGTACTTC; CDR3aa: CASMRGPEQYF